This entry lists 20 T cell receptor beta chains sequenced from one sample in a study of sequential checkpoint blockade in melanoma. The method was immunoSEQ multiplex PCR; TCRdb's version includes in-frame clones alone and lacks a portion of them. The sample has about 20,000 clones; approximately 70% are singletons. The treatment was: randomized to nivolumab then ipilimumab (arm A) or the reverse (arm B). Sequencing was performed on CD8+ T cells sorted from blood (inferred from file names), taken from a patient given nivolumab and ipilimumab in sequence. All receptors derive from a human donor with melanoma.

Comments on this clone: The sample has other DNA sequences that encode this CDR3 too. The chain employs TRBV7-3 and TRBJ2-7, with D tentatively TRBD1 (6 bases). The CDR3 has 14 residues. V was clipped by 3 bases and J by 7 bases, with 16 bases between them. Germline CDR1 SGHTA, CDR2 FQGTGA. CDR3 nucleotide sequence: TGTGCCAGCAGCTTCAACAGGGAGAACGATGAGCAGTACTTC. Amino acid sequence: CASSFNRENDEQYF. Full variable domain (rest looked up from reference TRBV7-3 and TRBJ2-7): GAGVSQTPSNKVTEKGKYVELRCDPISGHTALYWYRQSLGQGPEFLIYFQGTGAADDSGLPNDRFFAVRPEGSVSTLKIQRTERGDSAVYLCASSFNRENDEQYFGPGTRLTVT.

The chain has TRBV19 and TRBJ1-5; 8 nucleotides align to TRBD1. This CDR3 is 16 amino acids long. Germline CDR1 LNHDA, CDR2 SQIVND (reference sequence). V lost 11 bases to trimming and J lost 5 bases; unmatched junction nucleotides: 17. CDR3 region: CASTVRQGSGYQPQHF. DNA of the CDR3: TGTGCCTCAACGGTCCGACAGGGGTCGGGGTATCAGCCCCAGCATTTT.

The chain employs TRBV19 and TRBJ1-5, with D hard to call. This CDR3 has 15 residues. V lost 3 bases, J lost 3 bases, and 12 bases lay in between. CDR1 and CDR2 (germline): LNHDA, SQIVND (reference sequence). The DNA for the CDR3 is TGTGCCAGTAGTATGGAGCCGAATCTCAATCAGCCCCAGCATTTT. Translation: CASSMEPNLNQPQHF.

The V call is TRBV5-1, the J call TRBJ2-3; D gene ambiguous. Germline CDR1 is SGHRS and CDR2 is YFSETQ. Deletions cut 0 bases from V and 4 bases from J, with 9 bases between. The CDR3 is 14 residues long. The CDR3 protein is CASSLAIPADTQYF. CDR3 sequence (DNA): TGCGCCAGCAGCTTGGCCATTCCGGCAGATACGCAGTATTTT.

CDR3 nucleotides: TGTGCCAGCAGTCGGACAGACCGATTGGACACTGAAGCTTTCTTT. Translating gives CASSRTDRLDTEAFF. V and J are TRBV7-8 and TRBJ1-1; a possible D gene is TRBD1 (6 bases). V was cut by 6 bases and J by 3 bases, with 17 bases left in between. CDR3 length: 15 amino acids. Germline values: CDR1 SGHVS, CDR2 FQNEAQ.

The V and J genes are TRBV9 and TRBJ2-4, with a possible D match to TRBD2 (6 bases). This CDR3 comprises 15 residues. The V gene lost 4 bases and the J gene lost 4 bases, with 15 bases spanning the gap. Germline assignment: CDR1 SGDLS and CDR2 YYNGEE. This chain's CDR3 is CASSPEGRRKNIQYF. The CDR3 DNA is TGTGCCAGCAGCCCGGAGGGACGGAGGAAAAACATTCAGTACTTC.

The CDR3 protein is CASSARDRELETQYF. The CDR3 bases are TGTGCCAGCAGCGCCCGGGACAGGGAGTTGGAGACCCAGTACTTC. The chain couples TRBV21-1 to TRBJ2-5; TRBD1, the D gene given by the table, was not confirmed from the DNA. TRBV21-1 is a pseudogene. CDR3 length equals 15 residues.

This clone was seen a single time. The V gene is TRBV5-1, the J gene TRBJ2-1; the D is unclear. Per the germline V gene, CDR1 is SGHRS and CDR2 is YFSETQ. This CDR3 has 12 residues. V was clipped by 4 bases and J by 3 bases, with 5 bases between them. Written as DNA, the CDR3 is TGCGCCAGCAGCCCCTACTACAATGAGCAGTTCTTC. Amino acids: CASSPYYNEQFF.

The J gene is TRBJ1-1, the V gene TRBV7-9, with 9 bases matching TRBD1. With 4 bases clipped from V and 8 bases from J, the junction kept 8 bases outside the gene matches. CDR3 length: 14 amino acids. Per germline, CDR1 SEHNR and CDR2 FQNEAQ (reference sequence). CDR3 region: CASSSPGQGLEAFF. Here the CDR3 DNA reads TGTGCCAGCAGCTCACCGGGACAGGGTTTAGAAGCTTTCTTT.

This clone appeared a few times. The chain carries TRBV14 and TRBJ2-1, with 13 bases identical to TRBD2. The CDR3 contains 22 residues. V shed 3 bases and J 2 bases; nucleotides not matched to a gene: 19. Per germline, CDR1 SGHDN and CDR2 FVKESK. This chain's CDR3 is CASSHLPGGLAGVSRTYNEQFF. CDR3 bases: TGTGCCAGCAGCCACCTACCCGGAGGACTAGCGGGAGTTAGCAGGACCTACAATGAGCAGTTCTTC. Looking up the rest from reference TRBV14 and TRBJ2-1 gives the full variable domain: EAGVTQFPSHSVIEKGQTVTLRCDPISGHDNLYWYRRVMGKEIKFLLHFVKESKQDESGMPNNRFLAERTGGTYSTLKVQPAELEDSGVYFCASSHLPGGLAGVSRTYNEQFFGPGTRLTVL.

This sequence joins TRBV6-1 and TRBJ2-1, with TRBD2 identical over 10 bases. The germline V gene has CDR1 MNHNS and CDR2 SASEGT. The CDR3 sequence is 15 residues long. V shed 1 base, J shed 8 bases, and the junction held 5 bases outside the gene matches. This CDR3 reads CASSEEAGGPHEQFF. Here the CDR3 DNA reads TGTGCCAGCAGTGAAGAAGCGGGAGGGCCCCATGAGCAGTTCTTC.

This chain links TRBV10-2 with TRBJ1-3; D is possibly TRBD1 (5 bases). Germline values: CDR1 WSHSY, CDR2 SAAADI. The length of the CDR3 is 14 residues. V was pared by 4 bases and J by 4 bases, with 11 bases between. The CDR3 reads CASSVGQEGNTIYF. The CDR3 DNA reads as TGCGCCAGCAGTGTTGGACAAGAGGGAAACACCATATATTTT.

The sample holds one count of this clone. This chain uses TRBV4-1 with TRBJ2-5; D perhaps matches TRBD1 (7 bases). Germline CDR1 MGHRA, CDR2 YSYEKL. The CDR3 totals 17 residues. Trimming left V 0 bases short and J 0 bases short, with 14 bases between. For the CDR3, the DNA is TGCGCCAGCAGCCAAGATGTTGCAGGGGGGTACCAAGAGACCCAGTACTTC. Its translation: CASSQDVAGGYQETQYF.

The chain employs TRBV7-9 and TRBJ1-1; D is undetermined. This CDR3 has 13 residues. The V and J ends lost 1 base and 10 bases respectively, with 13 bases between them. Germline V gives CDR1 SEHNR, CDR2 FQNEAQ (reference sequence). The CDR3 here is CASSLGGLLGAFF. CDR3 bases: TGTGCCAGCAGCTTAGGTGGGCTATTGGGAGCTTTCTTT.

The chain uses TRBV11-2 and TRBJ2-1, with D possibly being TRBD2 (5 bases). CDR1 is SGHAT, CDR2 FQNNGV, per germline. Trimming took off 5 bases at V and 8 bases at J, with 10 bases between the two ends. The CDR3 spans 12 residues. The CDR3 DNA reads TGTGCCAGCAGCCCCCCCGGGGATGAGCAGTTCTTC. Translated, it gives CASSPPGDEQFF. The full variable domain, rest sourced from reference TRBV11-2 and TRBJ2-1, is EAGVAQSPRYKIIEKRQSVAFWCNPISGHATLYWYQQILGQGPKLLIQFQNNGVVDDSQLPKDRFSAERLKGVDSTLKIQPAKLEDSAVYLCASSPPGDEQFFGPGTRLTVL.

The rearrangement links TRBV4-1 to TRBJ2-1; D uncertain. The germline CDR1 and CDR2 sequences are MGHRA and YSYEKL. Trimming shortened V by 6 bases and J by 4 bases, and 7 bases separated the two germline ends. The CDR3 contains 12 residues. CDR3 DNA sequence: TGCGCCAGCAGTCTAGGATACAATGAGCAGTTCTTC. Its protein is CASSLGYNEQFF.

The rearrangement links TRBV10-3 to TRBJ1-5; D is uncertain. V was cut by 6 bases and J by 4 bases, with 13 bases left in between. This CDR3 spans 14 amino acids. In germline, CDR1 is ENHRY, CDR2 SYGVKD. The CDR3 protein is CAISPVGGNQPQHF. The CDR3 DNA reads as TGTGCCATCAGCCCGGTAGGCGGAAATCAGCCCCAGCATTTT.

The V and J genes are TRBV5-1 and TRBJ1-1; the D gene is possibly TRBD1 (6 bases). V was clipped by 4 bases and J by 4 bases, with 8 bases between them. Per the germline V gene, CDR1 is SGHRS and CDR2 is YFSETQ. The CDR3 sequence is 12 residues long. CDR3 sequence: CASSPTGTEAFF. The DNA for the CDR3 is TGCGCCAGCAGCCCGACAGGCACTGAAGCTTTCTTT.

The chain is built from TRBV28 and TRBJ2-1; 9 bases are a match to TRBD1. The trim removed 6 bases at V and 8 bases at J, leaving 8 bases unmatched. CDR1 and CDR2 (germline): MDHEN, SYDVKM. CDR3 length: 14 residues. CDR3 amino acids: CASRGPTGGHEQFF. CDR3 in DNA: TGTGCCAGCAGGGGCCCTACAGGGGGCCATGAGCAGTTCTTC.

DNA for the CDR3: TGTGCCAGCAGTTCCCCGGGACAGGGAAGCGAGCAGTACTTC. It specifies CASSSPGQGSEQYF. V is TRBV6-5 and J is TRBJ2-7; 9 bases are shared with TRBD1. Germline V gives CDR1 MNHEY, CDR2 SVGAGI. The junction had 7 bases not matched to a gene; V was cut back by 4 bases and J by 6 bases. The CDR3 extends over 14 amino acids.